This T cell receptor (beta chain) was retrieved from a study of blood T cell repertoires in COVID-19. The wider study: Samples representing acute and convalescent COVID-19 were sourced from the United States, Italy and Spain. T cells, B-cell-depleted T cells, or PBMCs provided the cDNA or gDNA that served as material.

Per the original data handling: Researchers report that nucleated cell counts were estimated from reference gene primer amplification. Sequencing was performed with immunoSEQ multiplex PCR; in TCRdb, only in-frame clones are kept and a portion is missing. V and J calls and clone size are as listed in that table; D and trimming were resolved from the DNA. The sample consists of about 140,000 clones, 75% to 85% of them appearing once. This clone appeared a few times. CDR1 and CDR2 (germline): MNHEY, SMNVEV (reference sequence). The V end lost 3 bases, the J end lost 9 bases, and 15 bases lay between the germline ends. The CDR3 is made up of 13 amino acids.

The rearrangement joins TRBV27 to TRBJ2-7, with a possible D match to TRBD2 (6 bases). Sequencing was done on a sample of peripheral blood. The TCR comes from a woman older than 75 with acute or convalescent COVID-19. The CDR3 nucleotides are TGTGCCAGCAGTTTCGACGCAACCGGGGGGCAGTACTTC. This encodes CASSFDATGGQYF.